One and the same sample provided the 8 T cell receptor beta chains below, sequenced in a study of T cells in Graves' hyperthyroidism and ophthalmopathy. The CDR3 regions of TCR beta were amplified from RNA transcripts. In the first-round RT-PCR of the TCR CDR3, the HTBI primer set was used. TCRdb itself ran the multiplex PCR reads through MiXCR, one entry per CDR3 protein. The repertoire consists of 550,000 to 700,000 distinct CDR3 sequences, with around 46% occurring once and the leading ten covering under 20%. The material sequenced was peripheral blood or thyroid tissue (not recorded which). These receptors originate from an adult woman with Graves' disease, either hyperthyroidism or ophthalmopathy (not recorded which).

This clonotype was counted at least ten times. V is TRBV6-5 and J is TRBJ1-4; D ambiguous. V lost 0 bases, J lost 8 bases, and 13 bases lay in between. Germline loops: CDR1 MNHEY, CDR2 SVGAGI. This CDR3 is built from 15 residues. CDR3 DNA: TGTGCCAGCAGTTACTCCTTCCTTTCGGAGGAAAAACTGTTTTTT. Amino acids: CASSYSFLSEEKLFF.

As to this clonotype: One base away lies a much larger clone, so this may be a sequencing read error. This sequence joins TRBV9 and TRBJ1-3, with a tentative D call TRBD1 (5 bases). Germline V gene lookup returns CDR1 SGDLS and CDR2 YYNGEE. The CDR3 has 17 amino acids. V lost 3 bases to trimming and J lost 2 bases, with 18 bases between them. CDR3 sequence: CASSAGVLGVPGNTIYF. In DNA, the CDR3 is TGTGCCAGCAGCGCCGGCGTATTAGGGGTACCTGGAAACACCATATATTTT.

This clonotype appeared many times. V is TRBV20-1 and J is TRBJ2-5; 12 bases are a match to TRBD2. The germline gives CDR1 DFQATT, CDR2 SNEGSKA (reference sequence). V lost 7 bases and J lost 5; bases outside the gene matches: 8. The CDR3 runs 14 residues. In DNA, the CDR3 is TGCAGTGGGTCTAGCGGGAGGGCCGCGGAGACCCAGTACTTC. It translates to CSGSSGRAAETQYF.

The chain employs TRBV6-6 and TRBJ2-5; 9 positions agree with TRBD1. V gave up 4 bases and J gave up 4 bases; unmatched junction bases: 19. The CDR3 sequence is 19 residues long. Germline CDR1 MNHNY, CDR2 SVGAGI (reference sequence). CDR3 sequence reads: CASSSSPFPGQGGRETQYF. Written as DNA, the CDR3 is TGTGCCAGCAGTTCCTCCCCTTTCCCGGGACAGGGTGGTCGAGAGACCCAGTACTTC.

This clonotype was counted ten times or more. The V call is TRBV10-3, the J call TRBJ1-1; unclear D gene. Germline V gene lookup returns CDR1 ENHRY and CDR2 SYGVKD. This CDR3 has 12 residues. Deletions cut 6 bases from V and 4 bases from J, with 9 bases between. The DNA for the CDR3 is TGTGCCATCAGCGGGCAGACCACTGAAGCTTTCTTT. It yields the protein CAISGQTTEAFF.

This clonotype was seen repeatedly, ten times or more. The chain couples TRBV7-9 to TRBJ1-1; D not certain. There are 12 residues in the CDR3. Per germline, CDR1 SEHNR and CDR2 FQNEAQ (reference sequence). The V gene lost 1 base and the J gene lost 5 bases, with 5 bases spanning the gap. This chain's CDR3 is CASSLGETEAFF. The CDR3 DNA reads as TGTGCCAGCAGCTTAGGAGAAACTGAAGCTTTCTTT.

The CDR3 region is CSVEDPNQGNTIYF. The CDR3 region has the DNA TGCAGCGTTGAAGATCCTAACCAGGGAAACACCATATATTTT. The chain combines TRBV29-1 with TRBJ1-3, with D unclear. V was clipped by 0 bases and J by 4 bases, with 10 bases between them. The CDR3 loop spans 14 amino acids. CDR1 is SQVTM, CDR2 ANQGSEA, per germline. The variable domain in full, with the rest retrieved from reference TRBV29-1 and TRBJ1-3, is SAVISQKPSRDICQRGTSLTIQCQVDSQVTMMFWYRQQPGQSLTLIATANQGSEATYESGFVIDKFPISRPNLTFSTLTVSNMSPEDSSIYLCSVEDPNQGNTIYFGEGSWLTVV.

There are many counts of this clonotype. The chain has TRBV11-2 and TRBJ2-7; D unclear. CDR1 and CDR2 from the germline V gene are SGHAT and FQNNGV. V was trimmed by 1 base and J by 3 bases, leaving 7 bases between them. This CDR3 comprises 13 residues. The CDR3 sequence: CASSLGLNYEQYF. The CDR3 DNA follows: TGTGCCAGCAGCTTAGGGTTGAACTACGAGCAGTACTTC.